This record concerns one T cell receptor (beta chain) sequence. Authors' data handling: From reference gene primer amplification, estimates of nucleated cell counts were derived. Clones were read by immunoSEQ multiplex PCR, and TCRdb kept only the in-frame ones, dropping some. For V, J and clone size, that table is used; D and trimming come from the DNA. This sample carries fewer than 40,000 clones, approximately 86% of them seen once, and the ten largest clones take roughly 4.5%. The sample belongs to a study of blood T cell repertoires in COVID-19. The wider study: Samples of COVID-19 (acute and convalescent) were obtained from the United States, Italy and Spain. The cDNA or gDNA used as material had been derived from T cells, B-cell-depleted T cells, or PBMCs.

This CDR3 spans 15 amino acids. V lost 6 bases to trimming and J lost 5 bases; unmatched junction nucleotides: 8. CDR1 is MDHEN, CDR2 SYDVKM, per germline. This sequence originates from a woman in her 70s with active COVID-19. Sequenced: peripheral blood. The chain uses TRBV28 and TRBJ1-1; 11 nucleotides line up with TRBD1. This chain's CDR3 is CASRSPGTGGTEAFF. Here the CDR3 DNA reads TGTGCCAGCAGATCCCCCGGGACAGGGGGGACTGAAGCTTTCTTT.